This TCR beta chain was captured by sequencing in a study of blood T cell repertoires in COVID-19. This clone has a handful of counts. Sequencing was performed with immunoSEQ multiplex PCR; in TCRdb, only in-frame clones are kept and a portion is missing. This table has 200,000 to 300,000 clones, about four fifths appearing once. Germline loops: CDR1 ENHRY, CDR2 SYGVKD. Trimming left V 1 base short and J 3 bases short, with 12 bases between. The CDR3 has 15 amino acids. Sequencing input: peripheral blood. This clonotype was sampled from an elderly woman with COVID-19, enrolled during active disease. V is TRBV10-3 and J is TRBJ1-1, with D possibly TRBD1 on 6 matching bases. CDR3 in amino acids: CAISEFGGADTEAFF. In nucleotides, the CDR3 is TGTGCCATCAGTGAGTTTGGGGGGGCCGACACTGAAGCTTTCTTT.